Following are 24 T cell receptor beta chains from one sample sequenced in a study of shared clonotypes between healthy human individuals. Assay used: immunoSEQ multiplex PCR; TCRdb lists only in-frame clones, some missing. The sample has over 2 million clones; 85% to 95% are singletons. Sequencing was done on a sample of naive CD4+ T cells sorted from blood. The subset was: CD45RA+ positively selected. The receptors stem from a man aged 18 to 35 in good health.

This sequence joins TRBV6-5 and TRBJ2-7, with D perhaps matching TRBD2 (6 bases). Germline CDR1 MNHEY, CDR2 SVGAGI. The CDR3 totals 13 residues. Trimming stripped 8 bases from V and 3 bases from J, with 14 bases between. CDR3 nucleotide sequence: TGTGCCAGCGGCGGGGACGACCGCTACGAGCAGTACTTC. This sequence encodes CASGGDDRYEQYF.

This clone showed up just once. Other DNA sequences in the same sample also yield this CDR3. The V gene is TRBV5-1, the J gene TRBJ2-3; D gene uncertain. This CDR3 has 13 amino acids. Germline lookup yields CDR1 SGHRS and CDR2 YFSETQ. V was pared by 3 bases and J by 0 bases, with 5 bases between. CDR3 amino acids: CASSSQSTDTQYF. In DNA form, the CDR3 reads TGCGCCAGCAGCTCCCAGAGCACAGATACGCAGTATTTT. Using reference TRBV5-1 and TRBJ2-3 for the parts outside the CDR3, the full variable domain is KAGVTQTPRYLIKTRGQQVTLSCSPISGHRSVSWYQQTPGQGLQFLFEYFSETQRNKGNFPGRFSGRQFSNSRSEMNVSTLELGDSALYLCASSSQSTDTQYFGPGTRLTVL.

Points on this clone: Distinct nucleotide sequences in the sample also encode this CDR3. CDR3 DNA sequence: TGTGCCAGCAGCTTGGCAGGTTATAATTCACCCCTCCACTTT. Translation: CASSLAGYNSPLHF. J is TRBJ1-6 and V is TRBV5-4; no clear D gene. Per the germline V gene, CDR1 is SGHNT and CDR2 is YYREEE (reference sequence). The V gene lost 0 bases and the J gene lost 4 bases, with 5 bases spanning the gap. The CDR3 is made up of 14 amino acids.

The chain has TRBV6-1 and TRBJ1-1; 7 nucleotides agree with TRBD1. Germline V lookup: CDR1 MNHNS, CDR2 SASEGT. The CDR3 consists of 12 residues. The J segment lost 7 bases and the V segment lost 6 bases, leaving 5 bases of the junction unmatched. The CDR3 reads CASSAQGFEAFF. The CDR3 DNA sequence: TGTGCCAGCAGCGCACAGGGGTTTGAAGCTTTCTTT.

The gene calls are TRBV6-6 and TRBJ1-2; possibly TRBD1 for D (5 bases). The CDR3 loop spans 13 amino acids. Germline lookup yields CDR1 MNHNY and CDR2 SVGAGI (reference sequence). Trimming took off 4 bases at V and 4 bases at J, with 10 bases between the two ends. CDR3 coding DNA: TGTGCCAGCAGTTCAGGGATCAGCTATGGCTACACCTTC. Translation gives CASSSGISYGYTF.

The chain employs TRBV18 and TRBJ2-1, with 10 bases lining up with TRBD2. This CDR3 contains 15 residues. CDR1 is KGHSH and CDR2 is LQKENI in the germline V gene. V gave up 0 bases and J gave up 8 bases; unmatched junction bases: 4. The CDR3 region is CASSPPASGSHEQFF. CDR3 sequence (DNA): TGTGCCAGCTCACCACCCGCTAGCGGGAGCCATGAGCAGTTCTTC.

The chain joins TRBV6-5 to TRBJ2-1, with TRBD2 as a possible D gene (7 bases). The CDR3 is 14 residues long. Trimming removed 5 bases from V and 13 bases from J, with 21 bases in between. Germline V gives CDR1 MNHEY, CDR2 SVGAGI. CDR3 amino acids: CASSQSLEGEGQFF. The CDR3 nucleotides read TGTGCCAGCAGTCAATCGCTAGAGGGGGAGGGCCAGTTCTTC.

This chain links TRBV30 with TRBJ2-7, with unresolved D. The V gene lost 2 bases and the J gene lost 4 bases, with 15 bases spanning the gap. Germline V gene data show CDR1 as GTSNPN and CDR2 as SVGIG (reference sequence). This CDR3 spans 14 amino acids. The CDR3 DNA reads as TGTGCCTGGAGTCCTTCCGAGCCCGGATACGAGCAGTACTTC. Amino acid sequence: CAWSPSEPGYEQYF.

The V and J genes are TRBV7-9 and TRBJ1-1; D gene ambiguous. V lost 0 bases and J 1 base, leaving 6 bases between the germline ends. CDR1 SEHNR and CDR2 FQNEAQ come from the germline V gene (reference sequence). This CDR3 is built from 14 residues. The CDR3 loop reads CASSLATSNTEAFF. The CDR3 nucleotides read TGTGCCAGCAGCTTAGCGACGTCGAACACTGAAGCTTTCTTT.

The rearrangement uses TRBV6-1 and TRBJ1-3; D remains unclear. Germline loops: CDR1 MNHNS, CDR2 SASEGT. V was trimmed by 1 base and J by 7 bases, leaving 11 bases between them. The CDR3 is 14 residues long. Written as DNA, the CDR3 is TGTGCCAGCAGTGAAGTATCTGGGTTGAACACCATATATTTT. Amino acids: CASSEVSGLNTIYF.

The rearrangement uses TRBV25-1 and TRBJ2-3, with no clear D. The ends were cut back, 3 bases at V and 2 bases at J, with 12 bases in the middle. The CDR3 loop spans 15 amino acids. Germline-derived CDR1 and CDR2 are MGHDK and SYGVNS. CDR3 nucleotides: TGTGCCAGCAGTGACATAGGCCAAACCACAGATACGCAGTATTTT. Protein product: CASSDIGQTTDTQYF.

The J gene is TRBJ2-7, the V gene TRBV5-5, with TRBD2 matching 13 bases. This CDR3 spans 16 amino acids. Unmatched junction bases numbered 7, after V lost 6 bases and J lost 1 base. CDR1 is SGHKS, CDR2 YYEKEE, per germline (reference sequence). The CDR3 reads CASTPGLAGVSYEQYF. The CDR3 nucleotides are TGTGCCAGCACCCCCGGACTAGCGGGAGTGTCCTACGAGCAGTACTTC.

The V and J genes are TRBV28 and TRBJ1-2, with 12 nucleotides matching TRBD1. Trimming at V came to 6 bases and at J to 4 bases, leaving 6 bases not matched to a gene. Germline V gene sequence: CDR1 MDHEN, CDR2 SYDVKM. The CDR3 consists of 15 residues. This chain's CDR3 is CASSPGDRGLYGYTF. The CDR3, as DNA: TGTGCCAGCAGCCCTGGGGACAGGGGGCTCTATGGCTACACCTTC.

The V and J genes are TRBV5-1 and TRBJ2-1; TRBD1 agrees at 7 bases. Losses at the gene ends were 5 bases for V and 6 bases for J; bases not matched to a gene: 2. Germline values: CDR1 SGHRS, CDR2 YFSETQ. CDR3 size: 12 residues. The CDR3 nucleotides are TGCGCCAGCAGGTCAGGGGGCAATGAGCAGTTCTTC. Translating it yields CASRSGGNEQFF.

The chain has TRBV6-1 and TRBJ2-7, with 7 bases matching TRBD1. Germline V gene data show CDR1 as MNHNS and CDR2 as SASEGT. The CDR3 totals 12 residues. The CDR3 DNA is TGTGGGGAGATGACAGGGCGACACGAGCAGTACTTC. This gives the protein CGEMTGRHEQYF.

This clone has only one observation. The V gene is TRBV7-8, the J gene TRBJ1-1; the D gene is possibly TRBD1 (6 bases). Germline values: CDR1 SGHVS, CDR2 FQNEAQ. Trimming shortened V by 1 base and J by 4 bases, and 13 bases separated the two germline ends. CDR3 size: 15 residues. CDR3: CASSLDRRGSTEAFF. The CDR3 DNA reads TGTGCCAGCAGCTTAGACCGGAGGGGGTCCACTGAAGCTTTCTTT.

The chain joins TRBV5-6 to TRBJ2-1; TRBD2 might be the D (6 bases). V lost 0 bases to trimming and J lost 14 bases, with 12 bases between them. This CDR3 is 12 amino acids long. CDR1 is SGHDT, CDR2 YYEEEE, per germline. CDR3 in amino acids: CASSLATGLKFF. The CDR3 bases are TGTGCCAGCAGCTTGGCCACGGGACTTAAGTTCTTC.

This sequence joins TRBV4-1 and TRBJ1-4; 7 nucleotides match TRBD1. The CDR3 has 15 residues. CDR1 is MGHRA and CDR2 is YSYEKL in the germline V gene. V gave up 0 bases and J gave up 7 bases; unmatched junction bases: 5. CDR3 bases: TGCGCCAGCAGCCAAGATTCCGGGACAGCTGAAAAACTGTTTTTT. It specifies CASSQDSGTAEKLFF.

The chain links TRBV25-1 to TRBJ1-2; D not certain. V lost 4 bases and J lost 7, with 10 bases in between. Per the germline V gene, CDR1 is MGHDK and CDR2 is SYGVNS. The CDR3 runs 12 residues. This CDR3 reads CASSVQPGGYTF. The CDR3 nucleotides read TGTGCCAGCAGTGTACAGCCGGGTGGCTACACCTTC.

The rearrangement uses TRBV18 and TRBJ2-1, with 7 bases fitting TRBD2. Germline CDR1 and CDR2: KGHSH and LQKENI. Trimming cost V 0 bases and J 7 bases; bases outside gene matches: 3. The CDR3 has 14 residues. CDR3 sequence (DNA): TGTGCCAGCTCACCACCCCTAGCGGCTAATGAGCAGTTCTTC. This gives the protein CASSPPLAANEQFF.

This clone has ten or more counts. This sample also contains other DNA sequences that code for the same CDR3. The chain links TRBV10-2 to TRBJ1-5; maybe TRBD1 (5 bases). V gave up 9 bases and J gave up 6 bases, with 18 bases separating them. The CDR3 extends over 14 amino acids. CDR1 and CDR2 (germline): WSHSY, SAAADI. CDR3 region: CARRRGVGSQPQHF. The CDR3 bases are TGCGCCAGAAGGCGGGGGGTCGGGAGTCAGCCCCAGCATTTT.

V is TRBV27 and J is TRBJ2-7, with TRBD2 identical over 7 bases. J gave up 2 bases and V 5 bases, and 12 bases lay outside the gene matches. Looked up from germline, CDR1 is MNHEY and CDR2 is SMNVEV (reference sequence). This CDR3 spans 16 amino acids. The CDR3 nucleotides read TGTGCCAGCAGTATCATTTCTAGCGGTACCGCCTACGAGCAGTACTTC. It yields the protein CASSIISSGTAYEQYF.

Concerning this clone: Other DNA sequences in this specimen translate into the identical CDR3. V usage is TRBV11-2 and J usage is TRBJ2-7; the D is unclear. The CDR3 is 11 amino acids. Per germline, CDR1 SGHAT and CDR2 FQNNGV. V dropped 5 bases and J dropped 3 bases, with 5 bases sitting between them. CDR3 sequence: CASSPYYEQYF. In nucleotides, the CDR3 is TGTGCCAGCAGCCCGTACTACGAGCAGTACTTC. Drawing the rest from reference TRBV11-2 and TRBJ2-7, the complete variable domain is EAGVAQSPRYKIIEKRQSVAFWCNPISGHATLYWYQQILGQGPKLLIQFQNNGVVDDSQLPKDRFSAERLKGVDSTLKIQPAKLEDSAVYLCASSPYYEQYFGPGTRLTVT.

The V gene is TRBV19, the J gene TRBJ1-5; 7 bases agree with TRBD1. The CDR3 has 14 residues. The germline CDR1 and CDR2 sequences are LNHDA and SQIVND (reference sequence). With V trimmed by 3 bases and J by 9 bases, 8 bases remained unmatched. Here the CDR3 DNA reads TGTGCCAGTAGTATTCAGGGGGAATCCATGCCCCAGCATTTT. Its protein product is CASSIQGESMPQHF. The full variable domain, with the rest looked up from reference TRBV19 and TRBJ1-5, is DGGITQSPKYLFRKEGQNVTLSCEQNLNHDAMYWYRQDPGQGLRLIYYSQIVNDFQKGDIAEGYSVSREKKESFPLTVTSAQKNPTAFYLCASSIQGESMPQHFGDGTRLSIL.